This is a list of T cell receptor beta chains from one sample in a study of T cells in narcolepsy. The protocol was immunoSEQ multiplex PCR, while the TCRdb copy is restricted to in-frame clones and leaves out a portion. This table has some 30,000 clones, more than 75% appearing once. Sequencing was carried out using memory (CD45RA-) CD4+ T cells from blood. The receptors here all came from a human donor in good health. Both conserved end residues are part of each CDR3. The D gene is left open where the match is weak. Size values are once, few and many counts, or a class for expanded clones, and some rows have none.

TGTGCCAGCAGTTTAATTAGGGCGAGGGAGACCCAGTACTTC | CASSLIRARETQYF | . | TRBJ2-5 | TRBV28 | .
TGTGCCAGCAGTTACTCTGTGAACACTGAAGCTTTCTTT | CASSYSVNTEAFF | . | TRBJ1-1 | TRBV6-5 | .
TGTGCCAGCAGTTACTCTTCAGGGGGCACTGAAGCTTTCTTT | CASSYSSGGTEAFF | . | TRBJ1-1 | TRBV6-6 | TRBD1
TGTGCCAGCAGCCCGTCCTCTGGGGCCAACGTCCTGACTTTC | CASSPSSGANVLTF | . | TRBJ2-6 | TRBV11-2 | .
TGTGCCAGCAGTTACTCAGCCTCTGGGGCCAACGTCCTGACTTTC | CASSYSASGANVLTF | . | TRBJ2-6 | TRBV6-5 | .
TGTGCCTGGAGAGGACCAGGTGAAAAACTGTTTTTT | CAWRGPGEKLFF | . | TRBJ1-4 | TRBV30 | .
TGTGCCTGGAGTGCCGGGGGGGGCCGGGATACGCAGTATTTT | CAWSAGGGRDTQYF | . | TRBJ2-3 | TRBV30 | TRBD2
TGTGCCAGCAGCTTCGGTGGACCCGGGACAGTATACGAGCAGTACTTC | CASSFGGPGTVYEQYF | . | TRBJ2-7 | TRBV5-4 | TRBD1
TGTGCCAGCAGTCCAGGGTGGGGGAATGGCTACACCTTC | CASSPGWGNGYTF | once | TRBJ1-2 | TRBV6-5 | .
TGTGCCTGGAGGACAGCGACGAATTCACCCCTCCACTTT | CAWRTATNSPLHF | . | TRBJ1-6 | TRBV30 | .
TGTGCCCATCGGGACAGGGGATCCTACGAGCAGTACTTC | CAHRDRGSYEQYF | . | TRBJ2-7 | TRBV30 | TRBD1
TGCAGCGTTGAAGATCGACTAGCGGGAGCGTCTGTAGATACGCAGTATTTT | CSVEDRLAGASVDTQYF | . | TRBJ2-3 | TRBV29-1 | TRBD2
TGTGCTAGTGGTTTGTACAGGGTCCGATGGAACTATGGCTACACCTTC | CASGLYRVRWNYGYTF | . | TRBJ1-2 | TRBV12-5 | .
TGTGCCAGCAGCCAAGTGGTAGCGGGGGTAGACTCGAAGACCCAGTACTTC | CASSQVVAGVDSKTQYF | . | TRBJ2-5 | TRBV4-2 | TRBD2
TGTGCCAGCTCACCATCGGGGCCAGGGTCGGGACAGCCCCAGCATTTT | CASSPSGPGSGQPQHF | . | TRBJ1-5 | TRBV18 | .
TGTGCCAGCAGTCGCTCAGGGATCTACGAGCAGTACTTC | CASSRSGIYEQYF | . | TRBJ2-7 | TRBV6-1 | .
TGTGCCAGCAGCTTAAGAACAGGGTGGGGCAATGAGCAGTTCTTC | CASSLRTGWGNEQFF | . | TRBJ2-1 | TRBV11-1 | .
TGCAGCGTTGAACAGGGAAGGGGCGTGGGCACTGAAGCTTTCTTT | CSVEQGRGVGTEAFF | . | TRBJ1-1 | TRBV29-1 | .
TGTGCCAGCAGTGCGGACAGGGGGAGAGCTTTCTTT | CASSADRGRAFF | . | TRBJ1-1 | TRBV6-1 | TRBD1
TGTGCCAGGGGGGCAGCTGGAGACACTGAAGCTTTCTTT | CARGAAGDTEAFF | few | TRBJ1-1 | TRBV6-6 | .
TGTGCCAGCAGCCCGGACAGGGAGGGTACCTACGAGCAGTACTTC | CASSPDREGTYEQYF | . | TRBJ2-7 | TRBV11-2 | .
TGTGCCAGCAGTGAGGGACAGGGGCCTTCACCCCTCCACTTT | CASSEGQGPSPLHF | . | TRBJ1-6 | TRBV25-1 | TRBD1
TGCGCCAGCAGCCCGAGAGTAGCGGGCGGAAACTACGAGCAGTACTTC | CASSPRVAGGNYEQYF | . | TRBJ2-7 | TRBV5-1 | TRBD2
TGTGCCAGCAGCCTCGACAGGGACTATGGCTACACCTTC | CASSLDRDYGYTF | . | TRBJ1-2 | TRBV11-2 | TRBD1
TGTGCCAGTAGTCCCCAAAGAACCGATACGCAGTATTTT | CASSPQRTDTQYF | few | TRBJ2-3 | TRBV19 | .
TGCAGCGTTTGGGGAGGGGGAGGGACTGAAGCTTTCTTT | CSVWGGGGTEAFF | . | TRBJ1-1 | TRBV29-1 | .
TGTGCCAGTAGTATGCCCGGGGCAGGGGAGCGCAATGGCTACACCTTC | CASSMPGAGERNGYTF | . | TRBJ1-2 | TRBV19 | .
TGTGCCAGCAGCTTATTGGCAGGGGGCTTTAATGGCTACACCTTC | CASSLLAGGFNGYTF | . | TRBJ1-2 | TRBV7-9 | TRBD1
TGTGCCAGCAGTCTCACGAGTGAAAAACTGTTTTTT | CASSLTSEKLFF | few | TRBJ1-4 | TRBV28 | .
TGTGCCAGCAGCGTAGTTGTGAACACTGAAGCTTTCTTT | CASSVVVNTEAFF | . | TRBJ1-1 | TRBV9 | .
TGCGGCGCGGGGAGTGAAAAACTGTTTTTT | CGAGSEKLFF | . | TRBJ1-4 | TRBV20-1 | .
TGTGCCTACACGACAGAGAAATATCAGCCCCAGCATTTT | CAYTTEKYQPQHF | . | TRBJ1-5 | TRBV30 | .
TGTGCCAGCAGGCCCTTTATAAAATCACCCCTCCACTTT | CASRPFIKSPLHF | . | TRBJ1-6 | TRBV27 | .
TGCAGTGCTAGCCCTAACTATGGCTACACCTTC | CSASPNYGYTF | . | TRBJ1-2 | TRBV20-1 | .
TGTGCCAGTAGTACCGGGACAGGGAATGGCTACACCTTC | CASSTGTGNGYTF | . | TRBJ1-2 | TRBV19 | TRBD1
TGCGCCAGCAGCTTGGCGGACCCGAACACCGGGGAGCTGTTTTTT | CASSLADPNTGELFF | . | TRBJ2-2 | TRBV5-1 | .
TGTGCCAGCAGCCGAGAGCGGGGGGGCACTGAAGCTTTCTTT | CASSRERGGTEAFF | . | TRBJ1-1 | TRBV7-2 | .
TGTGCCAGCAGTGGAATCGGGGGGCCGGGCGGGGAGCTGTTTTTT | CASSGIGGPGGELFF | few | TRBJ2-2 | TRBV6-5 | .
TGTGCCAGCAGCTTAGGACTAGCGGGAGGGACCGGGGAGCTGTTTTTT | CASSLGLAGGTGELFF | . | TRBJ2-2 | TRBV7-3 | TRBD2
TGTGCCAGTAGTATAGCTCGGCAGGGCAATCAGCCCCAGCATTTT | CASSIARQGNQPQHF | . | TRBJ1-5 | TRBV19 | .
TGTGCCAGCACCAGGGTAGAATATTATGGCTACACCTTC | CASTRVEYYGYTF | few | TRBJ1-2 | TRBV5-5 | .
TGCAGCGTTACCACCTTTGGGTCCGGGGAGCTGTTTTTT | CSVTTFGSGELFF | . | TRBJ2-2 | TRBV29-1 | .
TGTGCCAGCCAGACAGGCCCTGGCTACACCTTC | CASQTGPGYTF | . | TRBJ1-2 | TRBV6-6 | .
TGTGCCAGCAGCTTAGCAGGGGCGACCTACAATGAGCAGTTCTTC | CASSLAGATYNEQFF | . | TRBJ2-1 | TRBV7-3 | .